A single sample is the source of the 11 T cell receptor beta chains below, sequenced in a study of blood T cell repertoires in COVID-19. The protocol was immunoSEQ multiplex PCR, while the TCRdb copy is restricted to in-frame clones and leaves out a portion. In the table there are about 430,000 clones, more than 70% of which are singletons. Specimen: PBMCs or T cells enriched from blood (not recorded which). These receptors were taken from a woman younger than 35 who had been exposed to COVID-19.

The chain carries TRBV29-1 and TRBJ2-2; 10 nucleotides align to TRBD2. The CDR3 totals 15 residues. Losses at the gene ends were 5 bases for V and 2 bases for J; bases not matched to a gene: 5. Germline V gives CDR1 SQVTM, CDR2 ANQGSEA. The CDR3 bases are TGCAGCGTTTACTTAGCGGGGGGAAACACCGGGGAGCTGTTTTTT. This encodes CSVYLAGGNTGELFF.

This clone was observed once. The rearrangement links TRBV5-5 to TRBJ1-4; D not certain. CDR3 length: 13 amino acids. With 6 bases removed from V and 3 bases from J, the gap between germline ends came to 9 bases. Looked up from germline, CDR1 is SGHKS and CDR2 is YYEKEE (reference sequence). CDR3 bases: TGTGCCAGCACGAGGGCGTCTAATGAAAAACTGTTTTTT. Amino acids: CASTRASNEKLFF.

This clone has only one observation. The chain uses TRBV27 and TRBJ2-7; 9 bases map to TRBD1. The ends lost 5 bases at V and 0 bases at J; junction bases unmatched: 8. The CDR3 has 16 amino acids. Germline V gives CDR1 MNHEY, CDR2 SMNVEV (reference sequence). CDR3 sequence: CASSRGQGLPSYEQYF. In DNA form, the CDR3 reads TGTGCCAGCAGTCGCGGACAGGGGCTCCCCTCCTACGAGCAGTACTTC.

The chain links TRBV5-6 to TRBJ1-4, with TRBD1 as a possible D gene (6 bases). Germline CDR1 reads SGHDT; CDR2 reads YYEEEE. There are 14 residues in the CDR3. V lost 1 base to trimming and J lost 9 bases, with 13 bases between them. The CDR3 spells CASSLRGAGQKLFF. The CDR3 nucleotides are TGTGCCAGCAGCTTGCGGGGGGCCGGACAAAAACTGTTTTTT.

The chain recombines TRBV11-1 with TRBJ1-2; D not certain. V was clipped by 5 bases and J by 4 bases, with 11 bases between them. The germline CDR1 and CDR2 sequences are SGHAT and FQDESV (reference sequence). The CDR3 totals 13 residues. In DNA, the CDR3 is TGTGCCAGCAGCGAGGAACCCAGCTATGGCTACACCTTC. Protein product: CASSEEPSYGYTF.

The chain couples TRBV20-1 to TRBJ2-7, with TRBD2 matching over 7 bases. The CDR3 loop spans 11 amino acids. Trimming removed 8 bases from V and 7 bases from J; junction bases left unmatched: 8. Germline lookup yields CDR1 DFQATT and CDR2 SNEGSKA (reference sequence). CDR3: CSWEGIREQYF. DNA for the CDR3: TGCAGTTGGGAGGGAATTCGGGAGCAGTACTTC.

The J gene is TRBJ1-5, the V gene TRBV24-1; TRBD1 is a possible D gene (5 bases). With 5 bases removed from V and 0 bases from J, the gap between germline ends came to 13 bases. The germline V gene encodes CDR1 KGHDR and CDR2 SFDVKD. CDR3 length equals 16 residues. In DNA form, the CDR3 reads TGTGCCACCAGTGGCCAGGGTTTAAGTAGCAATCAGCCCCAGCATTTT. This gives the protein CATSGQGLSSNQPQHF.

This chain joins TRBV29-1 and TRBJ1-1; D may be TRBD1 (6 bases). Trimming took off 5 bases at V and 1 base at J, with 11 bases between the two ends. Germline V lookup: CDR1 SQVTM, CDR2 ANQGSEA. The CDR3 runs 13 residues. The CDR3 is CSVLRTENTEAFF. DNA of the CDR3: TGCAGCGTTTTAAGGACAGAGAACACTGAAGCTTTCTTT.

This rearrangement joins TRBV6-2 or TRBV6-3 to TRBJ2-7; 7 bases fit TRBD2. This CDR3 is 15 amino acids long. Germline CDR1 is MNHEY and CDR2 is SVGEGT. With V trimmed by 2 bases and J by 0 bases, 4 bases remained unmatched. CDR3 sequence (DNA): TGTGCCAGCAGTTACAGACTAGCCTCCTCCTACGAGCAGTACTTC. As protein: CASSYRLASSYEQYF.

This chain's CDR3 is CASRRGGMNTEAFF. The CDR3 DNA reads as TGTGCCAGCCGACGGGGTGGGATGAACACTGAAGCTTTCTTT. The chain combines TRBV28 with TRBJ1-1; the D is unclear. With 8 bases removed from V and 0 bases from J, the gap between germline ends came to 13 bases. Germline V gene sequence: CDR1 MDHEN, CDR2 SYDVKM. CDR3 length: 14 residues.

This chain joins TRBV4-1 and TRBJ2-7; D is perhaps TRBD2 (6 bases). Germline lookup yields CDR1 MGHRA and CDR2 YSYEKL. CDR3 length: 13 residues. Trimming pared 5 bases from V and 2 bases from J, leaving 10 bases between. CDR3 bases: TGCGCCAGCAGCATAGCGGTTACCTACGAGCAGTACTTC. This codes for CASSIAVTYEQYF.